These T cell receptor beta chains were read from a single sample in a study of human T cells and chemical hapten exposure. MiXCR, run by TCRdb on the RACE reads, gives a single entry per CDR3 protein. The table shows 50,000 to 70,000 distinct CDR3 sequences, with roughly 12% occurring only once. The sequencing here drew on whole blood, taken in connection with sensitization to the hapten diphenylcyclopropenone (DPC). These receptor sequences come from a man under 40 with alopecia areata. Some clones in this sample may be carry-over from other donors' samples. Each CDR3 is given with its conserved first and last residue. Fields, in order: V gene, J gene, clone size, D gene, CDR3 protein, CDR3 DNA. The D gene is left open where the match is weak. Expanded clones get a size class; other rows say once, few or many, or leave the size out.

>TRBV2|TRBJ1-1|-|TRBD1
CAGRQGYTEAFF
TGTGCCGGAAGACAGGGGTACACTGAAGCTTTCTTT
>TRBV7-6|TRBJ2-7|many|-
CASGLSYEQYF
TGTGCCAGTGGCCTTTCCTACGAGCAGTACTTC
>TRBV20-1|TRBJ2-7|few|-
CSAGSGTSFYEQYF
TGCAGTGCTGGTTCCGGGACAAGTTTCTACGAGCAGTACTTC
>TRBV7-2|TRBJ2-5|few|-
CASSRQETQYF
TGTGCCAGCAGCCGGCAAGAGACCCAGTACTTC
>TRBV9|TRBJ1-6|many|-
CASSVEKGWNSPLHF
TGTGCCAGCAGCGTAGAAAAGGGATGGAATTCACCCCTCCACTTT
>TRBV3-1|TRBJ2-1|many|-
CASSQVLVNNEQFF
TGTGCCAGCAGCCAAGTATTGGTTAACAATGAGCAGTTCTTC
>TRBV2|TRBJ2-2|many|TRBD2
CASSERRGGTGELFF
TGTGCCAGCAGTGAACGGCGGGGGGGCACCGGGGAGCTGTTTTTT
>TRBV10-3|TRBJ2-5|few|TRBD2
CAISESQAGTQETQYF
TGTGCCATCAGTGAGTCGCAAGCGGGGACCCAAGAGACCCAGTACTTC
>TRBV9|TRBJ2-5|many|TRBD2
CASGGEETQYF
TGTGCCAGCGGGGGGGAAGAGACCCAGTACTTC
>TRBV10-3|TRBJ1-1|few|-
CAIRSQGEAFF
TGTGCCATTCGGAGCCAGGGCGAAGCTTTCTTT
>TRBV27|TRBJ1-5|many|TRBD1
CASSPLGQGDHQPQHF
TGTGCCAGCAGTCCTTTGGGACAGGGGGATCATCAGCCCCAGCATTTT
>TRBV5-1|TRBJ2-5|many|TRBD2
CASSRRGGGAEETQYF
TGCGCCAGCAGCCGGCGCGGCGGGGGGGCCGAGGAGACCCAGTACTTC
>TRBV28|TRBJ1-5|-|-
CASRTGGFSNQPQHF
TGTGCCAGCAGGACGGGGGGGTTTAGCAATCAGCCCCAGCATTTT
>TRBV28|TRBJ1-2|-|-
CASRQGRRSYTF
TGTGCCAGCAGACAGGGCCGAAGGAGCTACACCTTC
>TRBV18|TRBJ2-7|-|-
CASSQQGLGGEQYF
TGTGCCAGCTCTCAACAGGGATTGGGAGGCGAGCAGTACTTC
>TRBV6-1|TRBJ1-2|few|-
CASSEGAGDPYGYTF
TGTGCCAGCAGTGAAGGGGCAGGGGACCCTTATGGCTACACCTTC
>TRBV29-1|TRBJ2-2|-|-
CSVSYGRVATGELFF
TGCAGCGTGAGTTACGGCAGGGTGGCCACCGGGGAGCTGTTTTTT
>TRBV7-6|TRBJ2-7|few|TRBD2
CASSSGTSVYEQYF
TGTGCCAGCAGCTCCGGGACTAGCGTTTACGAGCAGTACTTC
>TRBV12-3/TRBV12-4|TRBJ2-5|few|-
CASSPGHIQETQYF
TGTGCCAGCAGTCCGGGACACATCCAAGAGACCCAGTACTTC
>TRBV9|TRBJ2-1|many|-
CASSVAGGLYNEQFF
TGTGCCAGCAGCGTAGCGGGGGGCTTGTACAATGAGCAGTTCTTC
>TRBV9|TRBJ2-3|many|TRBD1
CASSPWTGDGTQYF
TGTGCCAGCAGCCCATGGACAGGCGACGGTACGCAGTATTTT
>TRBV12-3/TRBV12-4|TRBJ1-1|many|-
CASGLETEAFF
TGTGCCAGCGGTCTGGAAACTGAAGCTTTCTTT
>TRBV7-9|TRBJ2-5|many|-
CASRPGGDETQYF
TGTGCCAGCAGACCCGGAGGGGATGAGACCCAGTACTTC
>TRBV4-1|TRBJ2-1|-|-
CASSQVSGMGEQFF
TGCGCCAGCAGCCAAGTTTCAGGGATGGGTGAGCAGTTCTTC
>TRBV29-1|TRBJ2-3|many|-
CSVDPQSTDTQYF
TGCAGCGTTGACCCCCAGAGCACAGATACGCAGTATTTT
>TRBV7-2|TRBJ1-3|-|-
CASSWRDSGNTIYF
TGTGCCAGCAGTTGGAGGGACTCTGGAAACACCATATATTTT
>TRBV7-2|TRBJ2-1|-|-
CASSLVNEQFF
TGTGCCAGCAGCTTAGTCAATGAGCAGTTCTTC
>TRBV19|TRBJ2-5|many|-
CASQGGFQETQYF
TGTGCCAGCCAGGGGGGTTTCCAAGAGACCCAGTACTTC
>TRBV5-1|TRBJ1-4|-|TRBD1
CASSLGSGGVEKLFF
TGCGCCAGCAGCTTGGGGTCAGGGGGCGTTGAAAAACTGTTTTTT
>TRBV29-1|TRBJ2-7|-|TRBD1
CGVGTGASYEQYF
TGCGGCGTTGGGACAGGGGCCTCCTACGAGCAGTACTTC
>TRBV6-2/TRBV6-3|TRBJ2-7|-|-
CASSFRVGEQYF
TGTGCCAGCAGTTTTCGTGTGGGGGAGCAGTACTTC
>TRBV11-2|TRBJ1-1|-|TRBD1
CASSFQGGGYTEAFF
TGTGCCAGCAGCTTCCAGGGGGGAGGCTACACTGAAGCTTTCTTT
>TRBV12-3/TRBV12-4|TRBJ2-2|-|-
CASSFSAGGTGELFF
TGTGCCAGCAGTTTTTCTGCAGGGGGGACCGGGGAGCTGTTTTTT
>TRBV4-1|TRBJ1-1|-|-
CASSQDKNTEAFF
TGCGCCAGCAGCCAAGATAAAAACACTGAAGCTTTCTTT
>TRBV27|TRBJ1-2|few|-
CASSSNRAGYTF
TGTGCCAGCAGCTCGAACAGGGCTGGCTACACCTTC
>TRBV5-1|TRBJ1-3|-|TRBD1
CASSSGSTGSGNTIYF
TGCGCCAGCAGCTCGGGGTCGACAGGGTCTGGAAACACCATATATTTT
>TRBV15|TRBJ1-2|few|-
CATSRDSVYGYTF
TGTGCCACCAGCAGAGATAGCGTCTATGGCTACACCTTC
>TRBV10-3|TRBJ1-5|few|TRBD1
CAISARQGGNQPQHF
TGTGCCATCAGTGCCCGACAGGGGGGAAATCAGCCCCAGCATTTT
>TRBV24-1|TRBJ2-1|many|TRBD2
CATSDMSGGDTYSYNEQFF
TGTGCCACCAGTGATATGAGCGGGGGGGACACCTACTCCTACAATGAGCAGTTCTTC
>TRBV30|TRBJ2-4|-|TRBD2
CAWSAGGRDIQYF
TGTGCCTGGAGTGCGGGGGGGCGCGACATTCAGTACTTC
>TRBV11-3|TRBJ2-1|many|TRBD2
CASSRASGGADEQFF
TGTGCCAGCAGCCGAGCTAGCGGGGGGGCCGATGAGCAGTTCTTC
>TRBV28|TRBJ2-6|few|-
CASSFSGANVLTF
TGTGCCAGCAGTTTCTCTGGGGCCAACGTCCTGACTTTC
>TRBV12-3/TRBV12-4|TRBJ2-5|few|TRBD1
CASRKRDSYQETQYF
TGTGCCAGCAGGAAAAGGGACAGCTACCAAGAGACCCAGTACTTC
>TRBV10-3|TRBJ2-3|-|-
CAISESKRGRADTQYF
TGTGCCATCAGTGAGTCGAAGCGAGGGCGCGCAGATACGCAGTATTTT
>TRBV29-1|TRBJ1-1|many|-
CSAGQGGGTEAFF
TGCAGCGCTGGGCAGGGCGGGGGCACTGAAGCTTTCTTT
>TRBV6-4|TRBJ2-2|many|-
CASSGAEDTGELFF
TGTGCCAGCAGCGGTGCCGAGGACACCGGGGAGCTGTTTTTT
>TRBV12-3/TRBV12-4|TRBJ1-2|few|TRBD1
CACKETGGASGYTF
TGTGCCTGCAAGGAGACAGGGGGCGCTTCTGGCTACACCTTC
>TRBV7-2|TRBJ1-1|-|TRBD1
CASSLAAGGVEAFF
TGTGCCAGCAGCTTAGCGGCAGGGGGGGTTGAAGCTTTCTTT
>TRBV12-3/TRBV12-4|TRBJ1-1|-|-
CASSPQNTEAFF
TGTGCCAGCAGTCCCCAAAACACTGAAGCTTTCTTT
>TRBV7-9|TRBJ1-2|many|TRBD1
CASSLRRTGGGGYTF
TGTGCCAGCAGCTTAAGGCGGACAGGGGGCGGCGGCTACACCTTC
>TRBV7-8|TRBJ1-1|-|-
CASSPRPMNTEAFF
TGTGCCAGCAGCCCTCGCCCCATGAACACTGAAGCTTTCTTT
>TRBV10-3|TRBJ2-3|many|-
CAISGSGAADTQYF
TGTGCCATCAGCGGGTCGGGGGCGGCAGATACGCAGTATTTT
>TRBV4-1|TRBJ2-2|once|-
CASSQEETGELFF
TGCGCCAGCAGCCAAGAAGAGACCGGGGAGCTGTTTTTT
>TRBV3-1|TRBJ2-2|few|-
CASSLRELARELFF
TGTGCCAGCAGCCTTCGGGAACTAGCACGGGAGCTGTTTTTT
>TRBV7-9|TRBJ2-1|few|-
CASQLYNEQFF
TGTGCCAGCCAATTATACAATGAGCAGTTCTTC
>TRBV28|TRBJ1-2|many|TRBD1
CASSITGTGDGYTF
TGTGCCAGCAGTATCACCGGGACAGGGGATGGCTACACCTTC
>TRBV11-2|TRBJ1-6|-|-
CASSLFNSPLHF
TGTGCCAGCAGCTTGTTTAATTCACCCCTCCACTTT